This TCR beta chain stems from a study of blood T cell repertoires in COVID-19. Across the study: The analysed material was cDNA or gDNA that came from T cells, B-cell-depleted T cells, or PBMCs.

Residents of over 20 US areas, aged about 18 to 95 years, made up the participants. Cohort assignment relied on participant-reported clinical history. Authors' methods: Scientists estimated how many nucleated cells there were by amplifying reference gene primers. Libraries were prepared by immunoSEQ multiplex PCR; TCRdb keeps only in-frame clonotypes and omits some of them. For V, J and clone size, that table is used; D and trimming come from the DNA. The profile covers some 320,000 clones, with about 88% appearing a single time and roughly 2.6% taken by the ten largest. Trimming took 1 base from V and 6 from J, leaving 7 bases between them. The CDR3 extends over 13 amino acids. The germline CDR1 and CDR2 sequences are KGHSH and LQKENI.

This receptor was obtained from a man in his 60s who had recovered from COVID-19. This chain joins TRBV18 and TRBJ1-5; tentatively, D is TRBD1 (5 bases). The sequenced material came from PBMCs or T cells enriched from blood (not recorded which). The DNA for the CDR3 is TGTGCCAGCTCACCACGAAGGGGTCAGCCCCAGCATTTT. Its protein is CASSPRRGQPQHF. The full variable domain, its missing parts supplied by reference TRBV18 and TRBJ1-5, is NAGVMQNPRHLVRRRGQEARLRCSPMKGHSHVYWYRQLPEEGLKFMVYLQKENIIDESGMPKERFSAEFPKEGPSILRIQQVVRGDSAAYFCASSPRRGQPQHFGDGTRLSIL.